The 20 T cell receptor beta chains reported below all come from one sample, sequenced in a study of shared clonotypes between healthy human individuals. TCRdb's copy holds only in-frame clones and misses some; the assay was immunoSEQ multiplex PCR. The sample has roughly 500,000 clones, less than 80% seen once. Material for sequencing was PBMCs. These receptors were obtained from a middle-aged woman in good health. Some clones in this sample may be carry-over from other donors' samples.

This chain links TRBV5-4 with TRBJ2-7; no definite D call. Trimming cost V 4 bases and J 4 bases, with 15 bases left between them. Germline lookup yields CDR1 SGHNT and CDR2 YYREEE (reference sequence). CDR3 length: 14 residues. CDR3 region: CASSPVGPQYEQYF. The DNA for the CDR3 is TGTGCCAGCAGCCCCGTCGGACCTCAATACGAGCAGTACTTC.

The count of this clone is one. The chain couples TRBV5-1 to TRBJ2-2, with D maybe TRBD1 (5 bases). V gave up 4 bases and J gave up 1 base, with 11 bases separating them. The CDR3 is 15 residues long. Per the germline V gene, CDR1 is SGHRS and CDR2 is YFSETQ. This chain's CDR3 is CASSRQTVNTGELFF. The DNA of the CDR3 is TGCGCCAGCAGCCGACAGACAGTGAACACCGGGGAGCTGTTTTTT.

J is TRBJ1-1 and V is TRBV27; D is undetermined. The germline CDR1 and CDR2 sequences are MNHEY and SMNVEV (reference sequence). Trimming stripped 7 bases from V and 4 bases from J, with 19 bases between. The CDR3 is 15 amino acids. As DNA, the CDR3 is TGTGCCAGCACCATGGAGACGTATTACGGCACTGAAGCTTTCTTT. Translating it yields CASTMETYYGTEAFF.

This clone has a single count. The CDR3 loop reads CASSQGIAGANYGYTF. The CDR3 DNA follows: TGCGCCAGCAGCCAAGGGATAGCAGGGGCTAACTATGGCTACACCTTC. V and J are TRBV4-1 and TRBJ1-2, with D perhaps matching TRBD1 (6 bases). Trimming removed 1 base at V and 0 bases at J, with 12 bases between. The CDR3 has 16 amino acids. Germline CDR1 is MGHRA and CDR2 is YSYEKL.

The chain employs TRBV7-9 and TRBJ2-7, with 10 bases aligning to TRBD1. J lost 4 bases, V lost 5 bases, and 8 bases had no gene match. The V gene's germline CDR1 is SEHNR and CDR2 FQNEAQ (reference sequence). This CDR3 has 15 residues. The CDR3 sequence: CASSTERDRGYEQYF. The CDR3 DNA reads TGTGCCAGCAGCACGGAACGGGACAGGGGTTACGAGCAGTACTTC.

The J gene is TRBJ1-1, the V gene TRBV7-3; 9 nucleotides match TRBD1. CDR1 is SGHTA, CDR2 FQGTGA, per germline. This CDR3 region has 15 residues. With 5 bases clipped from V and 0 bases from J, the junction kept 4 bases outside the gene matches. CDR3 DNA sequence: TGTGCCAGCAGCCCAGGGACAGGGATGAACACTGAAGCTTTCTTT. Protein product: CASSPGTGMNTEAFF. Full variable domain (rest looked up from reference TRBV7-3 and TRBJ1-1): GAGVSQTPSNKVTEKGKYVELRCDPISGHTALYWYRQSLGQGPEFLIYFQGTGAADDSGLPNDRFFAVRPEGSVSTLKIQRTERGDSAVYLCASSPGTGMNTEAFFGQGTRLTVV.

The chain joins TRBV27 to TRBJ1-4; D gene unclear. Trimming stripped 6 bases from V and 4 bases from J, with 6 bases between. Germline values: CDR1 MNHEY, CDR2 SMNVEV (reference sequence). This CDR3 spans 12 amino acids. This CDR3 is CASRDRNEKLFF. The CDR3 DNA sequence: TGTGCCAGCAGAGACCGTAATGAAAAACTGTTTTTT.

The rearrangement links TRBV5-1 to TRBJ1-1, with a weak D call TRBD1 (6 bases). Germline V gene sequence: CDR1 SGHRS, CDR2 YFSETQ. This CDR3 contains 16 residues. V was shortened by 2 bases and J by 5 bases, with 19 bases between the two germline ends. CDR3 sequence (DNA): TGCGCCAGCAGCTTCTATTTACAGGGCCCAGGGACTGAAGCTTTCTTT. This codes for CASSFYLQGPGTEAFF.

The V and J genes are TRBV28 and TRBJ1-1, with TRBD1 matching over 11 bases. The germline V gene has CDR1 MDHEN and CDR2 SYDVKM. There are 15 residues in the CDR3. Losses at the gene ends were 4 bases for V and 4 bases for J; bases not matched to a gene: 5. In DNA form, the CDR3 reads TGTGCCAGCAGTTGGACAGGGGGCGGGGGCACTGAAGCTTTCTTT. Its protein is CASSWTGGGGTEAFF.

Concerning this clone itself: The same CDR3 can be traced to other DNA sequences in this sample. The rearrangement joins TRBV5-1 to TRBJ2-7, with unresolved D. The CDR3 is made up of 14 amino acids. V lost 0 bases and J lost 0, with 7 bases in between. In germline, CDR1 is SGHRS, CDR2 YFSETQ. The CDR3 DNA reads TGCGCCAGCAGCTTGGATGGTAGCTCCTACGAGCAGTACTTC. Residues: CASSLDGSSYEQYF.

Note on this clone: A much larger clone lies one base from this, so it may be a read error. The same CDR3 arises from other DNA sequences in this sample as well. The chain links TRBV29-1 to TRBJ1-1, with a possible D match to TRBD1 (5 bases). In germline, CDR1 is SQVTM, CDR2 ANQGSEA. The CDR3 totals 11 residues. CDR3: CSAVGGPEAFF. The CDR3 bases are TGTAGTGCCGTCGGGGGTCCTGAAGCTTTCTTT.

This chain connects TRBV9 to TRBJ2-1, with 7 nucleotides matching TRBD2. The germline V gene has CDR1 SGDLS and CDR2 YYNGEE. This CDR3 is 16 amino acids long. V was pared by 4 bases and J by 0 bases, with 7 bases of the junction left unmatched. CDR3 in amino acids: CASSPRAGSSYNEQFF. The CDR3 DNA sequence: TGTGCCAGCAGCCCGAGAGCGGGGAGCTCCTACAATGAGCAGTTCTTC.

This clone was seen a single time. J is TRBJ2-5 and V is TRBV7-2, with 9 bases identical to TRBD2. With 3 bases clipped from V and 5 bases from J, the junction kept 7 bases outside the gene matches. Germline V gene data show CDR1 as SGHTA and CDR2 as FQGNSA. The CDR3 length is 15 residues. CDR3 amino acids: CASSLFSSGEETQYF. In DNA, the CDR3 is TGTGCCAGCAGCTTGTTCTCTAGCGGGGAGGAGACCCAGTACTTC.

The V gene is TRBV7-3, the J gene TRBJ2-2, with D perhaps being TRBD1 or TRBD2 (5 bases each). The CDR3 spans 15 residues. Germline CDR1 reads SGHTA; CDR2 reads FQGTGA. V lost 5 bases and J 1 base, leaving 11 bases between the germline ends. The chain's CDR3 is CASSPGTVNTGELFF. CDR3 DNA: TGTGCCAGCAGCCCCGGGACGGTGAACACCGGGGAGCTGTTTTTT.

The chain is built from TRBV7-2 and TRBJ1-1, with D possibly being TRBD1 (6 bases). The CDR3 is 14 amino acids. The germline gives CDR1 SGHTA, CDR2 FQGNSA. With 5 bases removed from V and 4 bases from J, the gap between germline ends came to 14 bases. This CDR3 is CASSPLFRGTEAFF. DNA of the CDR3: TGTGCCAGCAGCCCACTATTCAGGGGCACTGAAGCTTTCTTT.

The CDR3 protein is CASSQVQGSYEQYF. For the CDR3, the DNA is TGCGCCAGCAGCCAAGTGCAGGGGAGCTACGAGCAGTACTTC. This chain connects TRBV4-1 to TRBJ2-7; perhaps TRBD1 as D (6 bases). CDR1 and CDR2 (germline): MGHRA, YSYEKL. CDR3 length: 14 residues. V was pared by 1 base and J by 3 bases, with 10 bases between.

This chain uses TRBV7-9 with TRBJ2-2; 7 nucleotides line up with TRBD1. V dropped 5 bases and J dropped 0; count of bases not matched to a gene: 6. CDR1 SEHNR and CDR2 FQNEAQ come from the germline V gene (reference sequence). The CDR3 length is 16 residues. CDR3 region: CASSPDRAANTGELFF. The DNA of the CDR3 is TGTGCCAGCAGCCCCGACAGGGCCGCGAACACCGGGGAGCTGTTTTTT.

This clone has a handful of counts. CDR3 sequence: CASSVETGPTEAFF. For the CDR3, the DNA is TGTGCCAGCAGCGTAGAGACAGGGCCCACTGAAGCTTTCTTT. The chain couples TRBV9 to TRBJ1-1; 7 nucleotides match TRBD1. The ends lost 0 bases at V and 4 bases at J; junction bases unmatched: 3. Germline-derived CDR1 and CDR2 are SGDLS and YYNGEE. The length of the CDR3 is 14 residues.

The chain links TRBV30 to TRBJ1-1; D is possibly TRBD1 (6 bases). This CDR3 is built from 13 residues. The V gene lost 3 bases and the J gene lost 8 bases, with 16 bases spanning the gap. Germline CDR1 and CDR2: GTSNPN and SVGIG (reference sequence). The CDR3 DNA reads as TGTGCCTGGAGGCCGGGGGGGGCGATCGAAGCTTTCTTT. This translates into CAWRPGGAIEAFF.

The chain carries TRBV19 and TRBJ2-1, with TRBD1 identical over 8 bases. With V trimmed by 6 bases and J by 6 bases, 4 bases remained unmatched. Germline CDR1 and CDR2: LNHDA and SQIVND (reference sequence). The CDR3 is 13 amino acids. The CDR3 sequence is CASSIGQGNEQFF. The CDR3 nucleotides are TGTGCCAGTAGCATCGGACAGGGCAATGAGCAGTTCTTC.